This record concerns one T cell receptor beta chain sequence. Its antigen is still unknown. No qualities accompany the bases; no much larger clone lies one base away. Library preparation was by the immunoSEQ multiplex PCR assay. DNA from the cultured, isolated CD4+ T cells was subjected to TCR beta CDR3 sequencing. On the authors' methods: Non-productive TCR sequences were discarded, and reads were trimmed to the CDR3 region, with only CDR3s of 7 or more amino acids retained. Antigen-specific clonotypes were identified using the MANAFEST web app by comparison of expansion in peptide wells against reference cultures. For clones to be considered positive, expansion at FDR<0.05 versus reference and all other wells, an odds ratio above 5, and a frequency above 0.1% in two replicate wells were required. A clonotype was called cross-reactive if it was significantly expanded both in SARS-CoV-2 spike wells and in at least one common cold coronavirus spike condition. Using the stringdist R package, CDR3 similarity was measured by Levenshtein distance, and unrooted trees were constructed with ape in R 3.6.1. TCRdb mirrors the immuneACCESS table, restricted to in-frame sequences. Some clones are absent from its copies; in checked studies, under half trace to an unresolved V gene, and the reason for the others is unknown. Clone size and the V and J calls come from that table; the DNA yielded D and trimming. This sample gives tens of thousands of clones in total; approximately 76% of them show up just once. 2.5% to 3% of the sample is held by the ten biggest clonotypes.

In the ViraFEST assay, PBMC were stimulated with viral peptide pools, and antigen-specific CD4+ T cell clonotypes were then identified by expansion using TCR sequencing. After around 10 days of culture, CD4+ T cells were isolated with the EasySep CD4+ T cell isolation kit. Negative nucleocapsid antibody results before and after vaccination confirmed that the healthy vaccine recipients had no prior SARS-CoV-2 infection. Each well held roughly 2 million PBMC cultured in IMDM containing approximately 5% human AB serum, about 10 IU/ml IL-2 and gentamicin, along with approximately 10 ug/ml peptides. Half of the culture medium was replaced with fresh IL-2-containing medium on days 3 and 7. Each peptide stimulation condition was cultured in triplicate wells unless otherwise noted. PBMC were separated from whole blood using Ficoll-Paque Plus gradient centrifugation and were then either cryopreserved at -140C or used fresh. The overlapping peptide pools covered the spike proteins of SARS-CoV-2 and of the common cold coronaviruses HCoV-NL63, HCoV-OC43 and HCoV-229E. The QIAamp micro DNA kit was used to extract genomic DNA from the cultured CD4+ T cells.

This entry is derived from a study of vaccination effects on CD4 cells after COVID-19 (dated by TCRdb to between 2020 and 2023). Regarding the study in general: Each participant received two doses of an mRNA SARS-CoV-2 vaccine, either BNT162b2 or mRNA-1273. Cultures from other donors in the study were sequenced with the Oncomine TCR Beta short-read assay on an Illumina iSeq 100. The study compared SARS-CoV-2 spike-specific CD4+ TCR repertoires before and after mRNA vaccination in COVID-19 convalescent patients and infection-naive vaccine recipients. Altogether, some 10 COVID-19 convalescent patients and several SARS-CoV-2-naive healthy vaccine recipients made up the full study. The paper as a whole reports these results and caveats: In healthy vaccine recipients, vaccine-induced clones were almost all SARS-CoV-2 mono-reactive, with only 1 of 255 cross-reactive with common cold coronaviruses. Only a small number of convalescent patients were included, and no early post-infection timepoints were available, which limited the study. Both infection-induced and vaccine-induced clones contracted markedly at late post-vaccination timepoints, which is consistent with waning T cell responses.

After removal of 2 bases from V and 6 bases from J, the junction retains 2 bases not matched to a gene. Via the germline V gene (reference sequence), CDR1 is LNHDA and CDR2 SQIVND. Reading from cysteine to phenylalanine, the CDR3 counts 14 amino acids. The read is trimmed to its CDR3 DNA, 42 bases read in frame from base 1. Sequenced material: CD4+ T cells from PBMCs cultured with HCoV-NL63 spike peptides, taken before COVID-19 vaccination. The cell subset or site label for this specimen denotes: HCoV-NL63 spike overlapping peptide pool stimulation. The chain couples TRBV19 to TRBJ2-4, with 9 central nucleotides matching TRBD1. The TCR comes from a human donor who received a COVID-19 vaccine. The CDR3 protein is CASSIRTGVNIQYF. The DNA is as follows: TGTGCCAGTAGTATACGGACAGGGGTAAACATTCAGTACTTC. With the portions outside the CDR3 filled from the reference TRBV19 and TRBJ2-4 genes, the complete variable region becomes DGGITQSPKYLFRKEGQNVTLSCEQNLNHDAMYWYRQDPGQGLRLIYYSQIVNDFQKGDIAEGYSVSREKKESFPLTVTSAQKNPTAFYLCASSIRTGVNIQYFGAGTRLSVL.